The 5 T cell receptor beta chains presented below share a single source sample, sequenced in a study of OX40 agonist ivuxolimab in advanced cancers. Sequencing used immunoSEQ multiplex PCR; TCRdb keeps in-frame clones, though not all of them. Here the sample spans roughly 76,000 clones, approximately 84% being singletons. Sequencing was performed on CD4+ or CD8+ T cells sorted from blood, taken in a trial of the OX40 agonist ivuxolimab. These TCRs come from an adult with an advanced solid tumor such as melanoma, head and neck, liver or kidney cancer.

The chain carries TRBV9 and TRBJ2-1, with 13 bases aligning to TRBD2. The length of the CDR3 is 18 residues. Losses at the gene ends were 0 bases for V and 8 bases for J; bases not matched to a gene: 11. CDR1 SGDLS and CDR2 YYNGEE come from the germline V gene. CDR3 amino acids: CASSVEPPGLAGWDEQFF. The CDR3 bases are TGTGCCAGCAGCGTAGAGCCTCCGGGACTAGCGGGGTGGGATGAGCAGTTCTTC.

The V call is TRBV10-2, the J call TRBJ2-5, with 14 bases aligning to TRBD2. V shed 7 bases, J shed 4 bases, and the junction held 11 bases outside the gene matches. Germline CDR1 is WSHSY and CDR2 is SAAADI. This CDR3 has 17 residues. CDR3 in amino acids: CASTPTRGTSGRETQYF. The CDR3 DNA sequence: TGCGCCAGCACCCCCACTCGAGGGACTAGCGGGAGAGAGACCCAGTACTTC.

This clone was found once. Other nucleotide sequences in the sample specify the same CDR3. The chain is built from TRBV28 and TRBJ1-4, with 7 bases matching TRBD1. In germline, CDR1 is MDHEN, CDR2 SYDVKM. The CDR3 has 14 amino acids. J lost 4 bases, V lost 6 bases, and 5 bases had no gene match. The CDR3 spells CASSPGTVNEKLFF. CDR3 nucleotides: TGTGCCAGCAGCCCGGGGACAGTTAATGAAAAACTGTTTTTT.

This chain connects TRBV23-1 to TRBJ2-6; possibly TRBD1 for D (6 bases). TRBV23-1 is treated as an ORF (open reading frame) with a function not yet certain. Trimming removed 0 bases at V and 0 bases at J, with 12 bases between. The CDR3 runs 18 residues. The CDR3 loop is CASSQSGGTRSGANVLTF. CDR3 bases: TGCGCCAGCAGTCAATCAGGGGGTACCCGCTCTGGGGCCAACGTCCTGACTTTC.

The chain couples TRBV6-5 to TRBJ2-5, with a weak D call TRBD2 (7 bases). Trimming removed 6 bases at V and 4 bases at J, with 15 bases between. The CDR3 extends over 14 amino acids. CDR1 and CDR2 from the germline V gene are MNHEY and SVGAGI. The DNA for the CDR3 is TGTGCCAGCAGACAGGGAGGGGGGGGAGAGACCCAGTACTTC. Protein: CASRQGGGGETQYF.